The present TCR beta chain was sequenced within a study of T cells in Graves' hyperthyroidism and ophthalmopathy. TCR beta CDR3 regions were amplified from RNA. Primed by the HTBI set, a first-round RT-PCR was run on the TCR CDR3. TCRdb ran MiXCR on the multiplex PCR reads and lists one entry per CDR3 protein. The table shows roughly 380,000 distinct CDR3 sequences, with approximately 15% occurring only once. This clonotype came up many times. Its antigen remains unknown. Regarding the study as a whole: Researchers report that a 13 V-J model separated ophthalmopathy from stable hyperthyroidism.

The CDR3 totals 16 residues. V lost 6 bases and J lost 2, with 17 bases in between. Germline V CDR1 and CDR2: SNHLY, FYNNEI. This sequence joins TRBV2 and TRBJ1-5; D ambiguous. The receptor's source is a woman in her fifties or sixties with Graves' hyperthyroidism. Sequencing used blood. This CDR3 reads CASSAGQKYGNQPQHF. Written as DNA, the CDR3 is TGTGCCAGCAGCGCGGGCCAAAAGTACGGCAATCAGCCCCAGCATTTT.